The next 29 T cell receptor beta chains were all read from a single sample in a study of CD8 T cells in ankylosing spondylitis. General study points: Seemingly distinctive of ankylosing spondylitis blood was a TCR beta motif formed by eight highly homologous variants.

These receptors are not linked to any known antigen. A single record per CDR3 protein comes from TCRdb applying MiXCR to the 5' RACE reads. Among more than 500,000 distinct CDR3 sequences listed, 5.3% were seen once. The sample taken for sequencing was blood, either unsorted or a sorted T cell fraction (not recorded which). Receptors were obtained from a male donor with ankylosing spondylitis.

Details on this clonotype: This may be a read error, as it is one base from a much larger clone. The chain employs TRBV6-4 and TRBJ1-6; D gene unclear. Germline loops: CDR1 MRHNA, CDR2 SNTAGT. The CDR3 consists of 14 residues. Written as DNA, the CDR3 is TGTGCCAGCAGTGTCACAGCCATCGATTCACACCTCCACTTT. This gives the protein CASSVTAIDSHLHF.

In its sample, this clonotype was seen many times. The genes are TRBV20-1 and TRBJ2-5; D could derive from TRBD1 or TRBD2 (5 bases each). Per the germline V gene, CDR1 is DFQATT and CDR2 is SNEGSKA (reference sequence). The CDR3 sequence is 11 residues long. CDR3 DNA: TGCAGGGCATTGGGGGAAGAGACCCAGTACTTC. Its protein product is CRALGEETQYF.

This clonotype has ten or more counts. The chain uses TRBV28 and TRBJ2-1; no reliable D call. CDR3 size: 10 residues. From germline, CDR1 is MDHEN and CDR2 SYDVKM. V was shortened by 3 bases and J by 6 bases, with 0 bases between the two germline ends. The chain's CDR3 is CASSFNEQFF. CDR3 nucleotides: TGTGCCAGCAGTTTCAATGAGCAGTTCTTC.

The table lists this clonotype with many counts. The chain combines TRBV20-1 with TRBJ2-2; TRBD2 matches 10 bases. The CDR3 contains 15 residues. With V trimmed by 2 bases and J by 7 bases, 7 bases remained unmatched. Per germline, CDR1 DFQATT and CDR2 SNEGSKA (reference sequence). The CDR3 region is CSARLLAGVGGELFF. DNA of the CDR3: TGCAGTGCTAGACTCCTAGCGGGAGTCGGCGGGGAGCTGTTTTTT.

This clonotype was counted only a few times. The rearrangement joins TRBV5-1 to TRBJ2-2; TRBD1 matches at 8 bases. J lost 1 base, V lost 4 bases, and 9 bases had no gene match. This CDR3 is built from 17 residues. The germline V gene encodes CDR1 SGHRS and CDR2 YFSETQ. The CDR3 reads CASSRRPGTGNTGELFF. CDR3 nucleotides: TGCGCCAGCAGCCGCCGACCCGGGACAGGGAACACCGGGGAGCTGTTTTTT. The entire variable domain, with the rest obtained from reference TRBV5-1 and TRBJ2-2, is as follows: KAGVTQTPRYLIKTRGQQVTLSCSPISGHRSVSWYQQTPGQGLQFLFEYFSETQRNKGNFPGRFSGRQFSNSRSEMNVSTLELGDSALYLCASSRRPGTGNTGELFFGEGSRLTVL.

This clonotype has a count of ten or more. The chain has TRBV18 and TRBJ2-7; unclear D gene. This CDR3 region has 12 residues. Per germline, CDR1 KGHSH and CDR2 LQKENI. V shed 6 bases and J shed 4 bases, with 10 bases lying between them. The CDR3, as DNA: TGTGCCAGCTCTCGGACGGAGTACGAGCAGTACTTC. Protein sequence: CASSRTEYEQYF. The full variable domain, completed using reference TRBV18 and TRBJ2-7, is NAGVMQNPRHLVRRRGQEARLRCSPMKGHSHVYWYRQLPEEGLKFMVYLQKENIIDESGMPKERFSAEFPKEGPSILRIQQVVRGDSAAYFCASSRTEYEQYFGPGTRLTVT.

This clonotype appeared a few times. The chain employs TRBV11-1 and TRBJ2-5, with a tentative D call TRBD1 (5 bases). The germline V and J ends were trimmed by 3 bases and 7 bases, with 12 bases remaining between them. The CDR3 is 13 residues long. CDR1 and CDR2 (germline): SGHAT, FQDESV (reference sequence). CDR3 nucleotides: TGTGCCAGCAGCTTTGTCCCTAGGGGGACCCAGTACTTC. Translating it yields CASSFVPRGTQYF.

This clonotype has more than one count but fewer than ten. The chain carries TRBV7-2 and TRBJ2-7; D ambiguous. CDR1 and CDR2 from the germline V gene are SGHTA and FQGNSA. The CDR3 is 13 amino acids. The V and J ends lost 4 bases and 3 bases respectively, with 10 bases between them. CDR3 sequence (DNA): TGTGCCAGCAGCTGGACCTTCTTCTACGAGCAGTACTTC. Its translation: CASSWTFFYEQYF.

There are many counts of this clonotype. The chain carries TRBV7-9 and TRBJ2-5; a possible D gene is TRBD1 (6 bases). V was cut by 5 bases and J by 2 bases, with 12 bases left in between. From germline, CDR1 is SEHNR and CDR2 FQNEAQ (reference sequence). The CDR3 length is 14 residues. CDR3 coding DNA: TGTGCCAGCAGCCCCCGGGACAATCAAGAGACCCAGTACTTC. Translation gives CASSPRDNQETQYF.

This chain connects TRBV18 to TRBJ2-7, with D maybe TRBD1 (5 bases). The CDR3 consists of 16 residues. CDR1 is KGHSH and CDR2 is LQKENI in the germline V gene. V dropped 2 bases and J dropped 3 bases, with 17 bases sitting between them. CDR3 nucleotide sequence: TGTGCCAGCTCACCAACTATAGTAGGGGTCGGCTACGAGCAGTACTTC. It encodes CASSPTIVGVGYEQYF. The full variable domain, with the rest looked up from reference TRBV18 and TRBJ2-7, is NAGVMQNPRHLVRRRGQEARLRCSPMKGHSHVYWYRQLPEEGLKFMVYLQKENIIDESGMPKERFSAEFPKEGPSILRIQQVVRGDSAAYFCASSPTIVGVGYEQYFGPGTRLTVT.

This clonotype was counted at least ten times. J is TRBJ1-4 and V is TRBV7-9; perhaps TRBD1 as D (6 bases). Germline V CDR1 and CDR2: SEHNR, FQNEAQ (reference sequence). V was clipped by 1 base and J by 8 bases, with 17 bases between them. The CDR3 contains 16 residues. CDR3 residues: CASSLGGSAQGEKLFF. CDR3 nucleotides: TGTGCCAGCAGCTTAGGGGGGTCGGCCCAGGGGGAAAAACTGTTTTTT.

This clonotype was found a few times. This rearrangement joins TRBV6-2 or TRBV6-3 to TRBJ2-2; D is uncertain. This CDR3 contains 12 residues. V was cut by 8 bases and J by 8 bases, with 12 bases left in between. The germline gives CDR1 MNHEY, CDR2 SVGEGT. The CDR3 here is CASADLVGELFF. The CDR3 coding sequence is TGTGCCAGCGCCGATCTGGTGGGGGAGCTGTTTTTT.

This clonotype was seen only a few times. V gene TRBV6-1 combines with J gene TRBJ2-5; the D call may be TRBD1 or TRBD2 (5 bases each). In germline, CDR1 is MNHNS, CDR2 SASEGT. Trimming took off 5 bases at V and 5 bases at J, with 15 bases between the two ends. The CDR3 loop spans 14 amino acids. CDR3 sequence: CASSPGLRGETQYF. As DNA, the CDR3 is TGTGCCAGCAGTCCGGGGTTGAGGGGTGAGACCCAGTACTTC.

This clonotype was seen ten or more times. The V gene is TRBV20-1, the J gene TRBJ2-5; unclear D gene. V was cut by 0 bases and J by 3 bases, with 11 bases left in between. Looked up from germline, CDR1 is DFQATT and CDR2 is SNEGSKA (reference sequence). The CDR3 loop spans 14 amino acids. CDR3 coding DNA: TGCAGTGCTAGAGAGGGATTCGCGGAAGAGACCCAGTACTTC. Its protein is CSAREGFAEETQYF.

This clonotype was seen more than once but under ten times. Here the CDR3 DNA reads TGTGCCATCAAGGTCCAGGACGGGGGGACCCAGTACTTC. Translation gives CAIKVQDGGTQYF. The chain links TRBV10-3 to TRBJ2-5, with D possibly TRBD2 on 6 matching bases. The CDR3 covers 13 residues. V was pared by 7 bases and J by 7 bases, with 16 bases between. CDR1 is ENHRY and CDR2 is SYGVKD in the germline V gene.

This clonotype was seen many times. CDR3 bases: TGCAGCACCACCGGGGCAGGGGTCGCAGATACGCAGTATTTT. Residues: CSTTGAGVADTQYF. The rearrangement uses TRBV29-1 and TRBJ2-3; D might be TRBD1 (6 bases). Deletions cut 8 bases from V and 4 bases from J, with 19 bases between. CDR1 is SQVTM, CDR2 ANQGSEA, per germline. This CDR3 region has 14 residues.

This clonotype was observed many times. The rearrangement uses TRBV10-3 and TRBJ2-7; the D gene is possibly TRBD2 (6 bases). Looked up from germline, CDR1 is ENHRY and CDR2 is SYGVKD. CDR3 length: 14 amino acids. V lost 4 bases and J 3 bases, leaving 13 bases between the germline ends. The CDR3 region is CAISVGGGHYEQYF. CDR3 in DNA: TGTGCCATCAGTGTCGGGGGAGGTCACTACGAGCAGTACTTC.

The table lists this clonotype with a few counts. The gene calls are TRBV15 and TRBJ2-7; D is uncertain. The CDR3 has 16 amino acids. In germline, CDR1 is LNHNV, CDR2 YYDKDF (reference sequence). V was clipped by 0 bases and J by 0 bases, with 12 bases between them. The CDR3 DNA follows: TGTGCCACCAGCAGAGAGGTCGCCAGGAGCTCCTACGAGCAGTACTTC. Translating it yields CATSREVARSSYEQYF.

This clonotype was recorded a few times. V is TRBV9 and J is TRBJ2-6; D could derive from TRBD1 or TRBD2 (5 bases each). CDR1 SGDLS and CDR2 YYNGEE come from the germline V gene. Trimming took off 5 bases at V and 13 bases at J, with 22 bases between the two ends. This CDR3 is 15 amino acids long. This CDR3 reads CASRRAAPASGVLTF. The DNA of the CDR3 is TGTGCCAGCAGGAGGGCTGCCCCAGCCTCAGGGGTCCTGACTTTC. Combining the CDR3 with reference TRBV9 and TRBJ2-6 gives the whole variable domain DSGVTQTPKHLITATGQRVTLRCSPRSGDLSVYWYQQSLDQGLQFLIQYYNGEERAKGNILERFSAQQFPDLHSELNLSSLELGDSALYFCASRRAAPASGVLTFGAGSRLTVL.

The sample holds many counts of this clonotype. CDR3 nucleotide sequence: TGTGCCAGCTCACCACCGAGTCAGGGACCCAATCAGCCCCAGCATTTT. Translation: CASSPPSQGPNQPQHF. V and J are TRBV18 and TRBJ1-5, with a weak D call TRBD1 (5 bases). V was pared by 0 bases and J by 3 bases, with 12 bases between. Germline V gives CDR1 KGHSH, CDR2 LQKENI. The CDR3 runs 16 residues. The full variable domain, completed using reference TRBV18 and TRBJ1-5, is NAGVMQNPRHLVRRRGQEARLRCSPMKGHSHVYWYRQLPEEGLKFMVYLQKENIIDESGMPKERFSAEFPKEGPSILRIQQVVRGDSAAYFCASSPPSQGPNQPQHFGDGTRLSIL.

In this sample, this clonotype turned up many times. The J gene is TRBJ1-1, the V gene TRBV5-5, with D possibly TRBD1 on 6 matching bases. CDR1 is SGHKS and CDR2 is YYEKEE in the germline V gene (reference sequence). The V end was cut by 4 bases, the J end by 5 bases, with 15 bases between. The CDR3 covers 14 residues. The CDR3 sequence: CASSPQGLGTEAFF. Written as DNA, the CDR3 is TGTGCCAGCAGCCCACAGGGTTTAGGAACTGAAGCTTTCTTT.

This clonotype was counted at least ten times. The chain recombines TRBV6-5 with TRBJ2-2, with D unclear. Germline V CDR1 and CDR2: MNHEY, SVGAGI. The CDR3 is 14 residues long. With 1 base removed from V and 3 bases from J, the gap between germline ends came to 6 bases. In nucleotides, the CDR3 is TGTGCCAGCAGTTACTATCCCGACACCGGGGAGCTGTTTTTT. It is translated as CASSYYPDTGELFF.

Ten or more counts support this clonotype. V usage is TRBV29-1 and J usage is TRBJ1-1; 7 bases are a match to TRBD1. The CDR3 length is 13 residues. Germline loops: CDR1 SQVTM, CDR2 ANQGSEA. Trimming at V came to 2 bases and at J to 6 bases, leaving 6 bases not matched to a gene. The CDR3 DNA reads TGCAGCGTTGAACCCCGACAGGGTTCTGAAGCTTTCTTT. It specifies CSVEPRQGSEAFF.

This clonotype was picked up many times. The chain links TRBV6-2 or TRBV6-3 to TRBJ1-5; 8 positions match TRBD1. V trimming: 8 bases; J trimming: 4 bases; junction bases outside the gene matches: 4. The length of the CDR3 is 13 residues. Germline-derived CDR1 and CDR2 are MNHEY and SVGEGT. The CDR3: CASVRDRNQPQHF. The DNA for the CDR3 is TGTGCCAGCGTAAGGGACAGGAATCAGCCCCAGCATTTT.

A note on this clonotype: One end of the junction varies from germline; a read error may be responsible. The gene calls are TRBV9 and TRBJ1-2; 9 bases are shared with TRBD1. This CDR3 spans 17 amino acids. CDR1 SGDLS and CDR2 YYNGEE come from the germline V gene. CDR3 nucleotides: TGCGCCAGCAGCGGAGAAGGCGGGACAGGGTTGAACTATGGCTACTCCTTC. The encoded protein is CASSGEGGTGLNYGYSF.

This clonotype was recorded at least ten times. The V gene is TRBV4-2, the J gene TRBJ2-3; 7 bases are a match to TRBD2. Germline CDR1 reads LGHNA; CDR2 reads YNFKEQ. The ends lost 1 base at V and 2 bases at J; junction bases unmatched: 3. CDR3 length: 15 amino acids. CDR3 loop: CASSQATSDTDTQYF. The CDR3 DNA reads TGTGCCAGCAGCCAAGCTACTAGCGACACAGATACGCAGTATTTT.

In this sample, this clonotype turned up many times. CDR3 sequence: CASTSGGTGELFF. CDR3 sequence (DNA): TGTGCCAGCACTAGCGGGGGGACCGGGGAGCTGTTTTTT. The chain employs TRBV7-9 and TRBJ2-2; TRBD2 matches at 11 bases. In germline, CDR1 is SEHNR, CDR2 FQNEAQ (reference sequence). The V and J ends lost 7 bases and 5 bases, in that order; junction bases with no gene match: 0. This CDR3 region has 13 residues.

This clonotype has a count of ten or more. The rearrangement joins TRBV28 to TRBJ1-5, with D perhaps matching TRBD1 (6 bases). Germline assignment: CDR1 MDHEN and CDR2 SYDVKM. This CDR3 contains 15 residues. V shed 1 base and J shed 7 bases, with 14 bases lying between them. CDR3 loop: CASSLSRGAGQPQHF. CDR3 nucleotides: TGTGCCAGCAGTTTATCTAGGGGGGCGGGCCAGCCCCAGCATTTT.

This clonotype was found a few times. The genes are TRBV3-1 and TRBJ2-1; D might be TRBD1 (6 bases). Germline values: CDR1 LGHDT, CDR2 YNNKEL (reference sequence). V was shortened by 4 bases and J by 4 bases, with 20 bases between the two germline ends. CDR3 length equals 17 residues. In DNA, the CDR3 is TGTGCCAGCAGCCCTCCCCAGGGGAGTGTAAGGTACAATGAGCAGTTCTTC. Amino acids: CASSPPQGSVRYNEQFF.